Included here is one T cell receptor beta chain sequence, with context. Its antigen is still unknown. Naive-designated CD8 cells lacked CD45RO, were positively enriched for CCR7, and omitted terminally differentiated effector memory CD45RA+ cells. The sample comes from a study of shared clonotypes between healthy human individuals. General observations from the study: Larger estimated richness was generally seen in naive subsets than in memory subsets.

From germline, CDR1 is LNHNV and CDR2 YYDKDF (reference sequence). CDR3 length: 16 residues. J was trimmed by 3 bases and V by 2 bases; bases with no gene match: 8. An even split of each subset's genomic DNA across several immunoSEQ plates was performed. The repertoire was sequenced with immunoSEQ multiplex PCR; TCRdb's copy has only in-frame clones and lacks some. The repertoire includes roughly 2.1 million clones, approximately 94% of them detected once, and 1.7% sits in the top ten. The source material was naive CD8+ T cells from PBMCs. This receptor was identified in a young man in good health. Some clones in this sample may be carry-over from other donors' samples. J is TRBJ2-5 and V is TRBV15; 8 bases agree with TRBD2. The CDR3 nucleotides read TGTGCCACCAGCAGATCTCTTAGCGGGGTTGAAGAGACCCAGTACTTC. Translated, it gives CATSRSLSGVEETQYF.